These T cell receptor beta chains were read from a single sample in a study of siplizumab effects on memory and regulatory T cells. The table came from immunoSEQ multiplex PCR; TCRdb's copy has only in-frame clones and leaves some out. The repertoire has around 100,000 clones, 94% of them found once; the top ten carry about 0.6%. The sample consisted of Tregs sorted from blood. Source of these receptors: a human donor in good health. Each CDR3 is given with its conserved first and last residue.

cdr3_length: 17
j_call: TRBJ2-7
v_call: TRBV5-1
cdr3_aa: CASSSRGRVDSDYEQYF

cdr3_length: 14
j_call: TRBJ2-1
v_call: TRBV7-3
cdr3_aa: CASSLSLVQNEQFF

cdr3_length: 14
j_call: TRBJ1-1
v_call: TRBV5-4
cdr3_aa: CASSSRSGVTEAFF

cdr3_length: 15
j_call: TRBJ1-3
v_call: TRBV6-5
cdr3_aa: CASLSAGAYGNTIYF

cdr3_length: 22
j_call: TRBJ2-2
v_call: TRBV5-1
cdr3_aa: CASSLGPLREPKSITNTGELFF

cdr3_length: 12
j_call: TRBJ1-1
v_call: TRBV30
cdr3_aa: CAWSIIQPEAFF

cdr3_length: 16
j_call: TRBJ2-1
v_call: TRBV7-3
cdr3_aa: CASSSGDFRGVNEQFF

cdr3_length: 15
j_call: TRBJ2-1
v_call: TRBV28
cdr3_aa: CASSLDGGTGNEQFF

cdr3_length: 15
j_call: TRBJ2-2
v_call: TRBV7-9
cdr3_aa: CASSFGGLGTGELFF

cdr3_length: 15
j_call: TRBJ1-3
v_call: TRBV7-9
cdr3_aa: CASSPRTGQGNTIYF

cdr3_length: 13
j_call: TRBJ2-7
v_call: TRBV27
cdr3_aa: CASSLHRAGEQYF

cdr3_length: 16
j_call: TRBJ2-1
v_call: TRBV4-1
cdr3_aa: CASSQGWTSLTNEQFF

cdr3_length: 15
j_call: TRBJ2-5
v_call: TRBV28
cdr3_aa: CASSLADSDRETQYF

cdr3_length: 22
j_call: TRBJ2-7
v_call: TRBV12-1
cdr3_aa: CASSSYIRPVTSGRGTYYEQYF

cdr3_length: 13
j_call: TRBJ1-2
v_call: TRBV18
cdr3_aa: CASSPSADYGYTF

cdr3_length: 15
j_call: TRBJ2-1
v_call: TRBV5-1
cdr3_aa: CASSSQGNLYNEQFF

cdr3_length: 14
j_call: TRBJ1-4
v_call: TRBV30
cdr3_aa: CAWSEVSGNEKLFF

cdr3_length: 16
j_call: TRBJ2-3
v_call: TRBV30
cdr3_aa: CAWSVPQGLFTDTQYF

cdr3_length: 13
j_call: TRBJ2-5
v_call: TRBV2
cdr3_aa: CASGPIGLGTQYF

cdr3_length: 17
j_call: TRBJ1-6
v_call: TRBV28
cdr3_aa: CASSLWVGGALGSPLHF